One and the same sample provided the 29 T cell receptor beta chains below, sequenced in a study of blood T cell repertoires in COVID-19. Clones were read by immunoSEQ multiplex PCR, and TCRdb kept only the in-frame ones, dropping some. The sample lists about half a million clones, around 85% occurring once. The material sequenced was PBMCs or T cells enriched from blood (not recorded which). The receptors originated from a woman aged 55-75 years who had recovered from COVID-19.

J is TRBJ2-1 and V is TRBV7-8; 8 bases line up with TRBD2. The CDR3 covers 16 residues. V dropped 7 bases and J dropped 9; count of bases not matched to a gene: 17. Germline loops: CDR1 SGHVS, CDR2 FQNEAQ. This CDR3 is CASTQRGGGNFGEQFF. In DNA, the CDR3 is TGTGCCAGCACCCAGAGGGGCGGGGGGAACTTCGGTGAGCAGTTCTTC. The whole variable domain, remainder taken from reference TRBV7-8 and TRBJ2-1, is GAGVSQSPRYKVAKRGQDVALRCDPISGHVSLFWYQQALGQGPEFLTYFQNEAQLDKSGLPSDRFFAERPEGSVSTLKIQRTQQEDSAVYLCASTQRGGGNFGEQFFGPGTRLTVL.

This chain connects TRBV7-2 to TRBJ2-6, with unresolved D. Germline V gene lookup returns CDR1 SGHTA and CDR2 FQGNSA. With 3 bases removed from V and 2 bases from J, the gap between germline ends came to 5 bases. The CDR3 sequence is 14 residues long. The CDR3 DNA reads as TGTGCCAGCAGCTTTGGCCCTGGGGCCAACGTCCTGACTTTC. Translated: CASSFGPGANVLTF.

The CDR3: CASSLTSGGVNTGELFF. Here the CDR3 DNA reads TGTGCCAGCAGCTTGACTAGCGGGGGGGTGAACACCGGGGAGCTGTTTTTT. The gene calls are TRBV9 and TRBJ2-2; 14 bases align to TRBD2. CDR3 length: 17 residues. The J segment lost 1 base and the V segment lost 4 bases, leaving 3 bases of the junction unmatched. Germline V CDR1 and CDR2: SGDLS, YYNGEE.

The rearrangement links TRBV18 to TRBJ1-4, with TRBD1 matching over 7 bases. J was trimmed by 8 bases and V by 3 bases; bases with no gene match: 9. This CDR3 is 15 amino acids long. Germline lookup yields CDR1 KGHSH and CDR2 LQKENI. The CDR3 sequence: CASSPYGGTAEKLFF. DNA for the CDR3: TGTGCCAGCTCACCCTATGGGGGGACAGCGGAAAAACTGTTTTTT. Full variable domain (rest looked up from reference TRBV18 and TRBJ1-4): NAGVMQNPRHLVRRRGQEARLRCSPMKGHSHVYWYRQLPEEGLKFMVYLQKENIIDESGMPKERFSAEFPKEGPSILRIQQVVRGDSAAYFCASSPYGGTAEKLFFGSGTQLSVL.

V and J are TRBV27 and TRBJ1-1, with D unresolved. The germline gives CDR1 MNHEY, CDR2 SMNVEV (reference sequence). The ends were cut back, 0 bases at V and 1 base at J, with 6 bases in the middle. This CDR3 is 14 amino acids long. The CDR3 spells CASSLSSGNTEAFF. The CDR3 region has the DNA TGTGCCAGCAGTTTATCGTCAGGGAACACTGAAGCTTTCTTT.

The J gene is TRBJ1-3, the V gene TRBV24-1, with 7 bases matching TRBD1. Germline loops: CDR1 KGHDR, CDR2 SFDVKD. This CDR3 comprises 12 residues. Trimming cost V 9 bases and J 4 bases; bases outside gene matches: 2. The DNA for the CDR3 is TGTGCCACCCAGGGGGACGGAAACACCATATATTTT. Translating it yields CATQGDGNTIYF.

J is TRBJ2-3 and V is TRBV2; weak D call: TRBD1 (6 bases). CDR3 size: 15 residues. Trimming cost V 6 bases and J 0 bases, with 13 bases left between them. Germline loops: CDR1 SNHLY, CDR2 FYNNEI. The CDR3 reads CASSEQGWSTDTQYF. In DNA, the CDR3 is TGTGCCAGCAGCGAACAGGGATGGAGCACAGATACGCAGTATTTT.

The J gene is TRBJ1-1, the V gene TRBV12-2; the table's D call, TRBD1, was not checked against the DNA. TRBV12-2 is described as a pseudogene. CDR3 length equals 19 residues. The CDR3, as DNA: TGTGCAAGTCGCTTATGGTATTCCCCCGGGACAGGGGTCGGCACTGAAGCTTTCTTT. This gives the protein CASRLWYSPGTGVGTEAFF.

The CDR3 loop reads CASSPTPTSQETQYF. The CDR3 DNA reads as TGTGCCAGCTCACCTACGCCGACTAGCCAAGAGACCCAGTACTTC. This chain joins TRBV18 and TRBJ2-5; perhaps TRBD2 as D (6 bases). V was trimmed by 3 bases and J by 1 base, leaving 12 bases between them. The CDR3 contains 15 residues. Per germline, CDR1 KGHSH and CDR2 LQKENI. The full variable domain, with the rest looked up from reference TRBV18 and TRBJ2-5, is NAGVMQNPRHLVRRRGQEARLRCSPMKGHSHVYWYRQLPEEGLKFMVYLQKENIIDESGMPKERFSAEFPKEGPSILRIQQVVRGDSAAYFCASSPTPTSQETQYFGPGTRLLVL.

The V call is TRBV24-1, the J call TRBJ2-1; TRBD2 matches at 7 bases. V shed 5 bases, J shed 6 bases, and the junction held 6 bases outside the gene matches. This CDR3 has 14 amino acids. CDR1 KGHDR and CDR2 SFDVKD come from the germline V gene. CDR3 protein: CATSVGGGGNEQFF. The CDR3 DNA sequence: TGTGCCACCAGTGTCGGCGGCGGGGGCAATGAGCAGTTCTTC.

The rearrangement uses TRBV18 and TRBJ1-2; the D is unclear. The CDR3 sequence is 13 residues long. Trimming stripped 4 bases from V and 0 bases from J, with 6 bases between. Germline CDR1 KGHSH, CDR2 LQKENI. This CDR3 is CASSQSANYGYTF. In DNA form, the CDR3 reads TGTGCCAGCTCACAGTCGGCTAACTATGGCTACACCTTC.

The chain combines TRBV5-4 with TRBJ2-7; D call uncertain. Trimming removed 0 bases at V and 7 bases at J, with 11 bases between. The germline V gene encodes CDR1 SGHNT and CDR2 YYREEE (reference sequence). The CDR3 has 13 amino acids. CDR3 in amino acids: CASSLGLTTEQYF. The CDR3 nucleotides read TGTGCCAGCAGCTTGGGACTTACTACGGAGCAGTACTTC.

The V call is TRBV5-1, the J call TRBJ1-1; 7 bases align to TRBD1. V was pared by 2 bases and J by 1 base, with 5 bases of the junction left unmatched. Germline lookup yields CDR1 SGHRS and CDR2 YFSETQ. The CDR3 runs 15 residues. CDR3 amino acids: CASSLLGTENTEAFF. DNA of the CDR3: TGCGCCAGCAGCTTACTCGGGACAGAGAACACTGAAGCTTTCTTT.

The chain joins TRBV2 to TRBJ1-1, with 7 bases lining up with TRBD1. Per the germline V gene, CDR1 is SNHLY and CDR2 is FYNNEI. CDR3 length equals 14 residues. J gave up 5 bases and V 2 bases, and 5 bases lay outside the gene matches. CDR3 DNA: TGTGCCAGCAGTGAAACAGGGGATGCAACTGAAGCTTTCTTT. Protein sequence: CASSETGDATEAFF.

This chain connects TRBV7-9 to TRBJ1-4; D might be TRBD1 (5 bases). The V gene's germline CDR1 is SEHNR and CDR2 FQNEAQ (reference sequence). V lost 4 bases to trimming and J lost 4 bases, with 10 bases between them. The length of the CDR3 is 14 residues. The CDR3 bases are TGTGCCAGCAGCTCTCAGGGCTTTAATGAAAAACTGTTTTTT. Translating gives CASSSQGFNEKLFF. Complete variable domain (other parts from reference TRBV7-9 and TRBJ1-4): DTGVSQNPRHKITKRGQNVTFRCDPISEHNRLYWYRQTLGQGPEFLTYFQNEAQLEKSRLLSDRFSAERPKGSFSTLEIQRTEQGDSAMYLCASSSQGFNEKLFFGSGTQLSVL.

The J gene is TRBJ2-3, the V gene TRBV6-5; the match to TRBD2 covers 12 bases. CDR3 length: 15 amino acids. The germline gives CDR1 MNHEY, CDR2 SVGAGI. With V trimmed by 6 bases and J by 6 bases, 7 bases remained unmatched. CDR3 loop: CASRQLAGGWDTQYF. In DNA form, the CDR3 reads TGTGCCAGCAGGCAACTAGCGGGGGGTTGGGATACGCAGTATTTT.

The chain carries TRBV12-5 and TRBJ2-5; D gene unclear. V was shortened by 6 bases and J by 1 base, with 6 bases between the two germline ends. The germline V gene encodes CDR1 LGHNT and CDR2 FRNRAP. The CDR3 has 12 residues. CDR3 region: CASGEIQETQYF. Here the CDR3 DNA reads TGTGCTAGTGGAGAGATCCAAGAGACCCAGTACTTC.

This rearrangement joins TRBV25-1 to TRBJ2-7; the D gene is possibly TRBD1 (6 bases). The length of the CDR3 is 11 residues. The V end lost 6 bases, the J end lost 5 bases, and 8 bases lay between the germline ends. Germline V gene data show CDR1 as MGHDK and CDR2 as SYGVNS. CDR3 protein: CASSQGNEQYF. CDR3 in DNA: TGTGCCAGCAGCCAGGGGAACGAGCAGTACTTC.

The chain carries TRBV6-2 or TRBV6-3 and TRBJ1-5; weak D call: TRBD1 (5 bases). The CDR3 consists of 14 residues. Deletions cut 0 bases from V and 4 bases from J, with 7 bases between. The V gene's germline CDR1 is MNHEY and CDR2 SVGEGT. CDR3 DNA sequence: TGTGCCAGCAGTTACTCGACAGAGAATCAGCCCCAGCATTTT. Its protein product is CASSYSTENQPQHF.

V gene TRBV27 combines with J gene TRBJ2-7; 7 positions match TRBD2. The CDR3 loop spans 14 amino acids. Per the germline V gene, CDR1 is MNHEY and CDR2 is SMNVEV (reference sequence). The ends lost 3 bases at V and 2 bases at J; junction bases unmatched: 4. The CDR3 DNA reads TGTGCCAGCAGTTTGTGGGGGGGAGCCTACGAGCAGTACTTC. Its translation is CASSLWGGAYEQYF.

The chain recombines TRBV13 with TRBJ1-1; 7 positions match TRBD1. The germline gives CDR1 PRHDT, CDR2 FYEKMQ (reference sequence). Germline trimming cut 5 bases from V and 3 bases from J; bases unmatched to any gene: 0. The CDR3 is 12 residues long. CDR3 residues: CASSGQDTEAFF. The DNA of the CDR3 is TGTGCCAGCAGCGGACAGGACACTGAAGCTTTCTTT.

This chain connects TRBV4-2 to TRBJ2-1, with TRBD1 as a possible D gene (6 bases). Germline CDR1 and CDR2: LGHNA and YNFKEQ. This CDR3 contains 19 residues. V was clipped by 5 bases and J by 2 bases, with 25 bases between them. CDR3 nucleotides: TGTGCCAGCAGCTTAGAGCTCCCCAGGGCCCGGGACACCTACAATGAGCAGTTCTTC. Translated: CASSLELPRARDTYNEQFF.

The count of this clone is one. The V gene is TRBV6-5, the J gene TRBJ1-3, with D perhaps matching TRBD1 (5 bases). There are 13 residues in the CDR3. Trimming took off 6 bases at V and 4 bases at J, with 10 bases between the two ends. Per germline, CDR1 MNHEY and CDR2 SVGAGI. CDR3 DNA sequence: TGTGCCAGCAGGCAGGGCCCCGGAAACACCATATATTTT. This codes for CASRQGPGNTIYF.

The chain employs TRBV7-6 and TRBJ1-1; D not certain. The CDR3 is made up of 13 amino acids. In germline, CDR1 is SGHVS, CDR2 FNYEAQ. Trimming took 2 bases from V and 0 from J, leaving 4 bases between them. The CDR3 DNA reads as TGTGCCAGCAGCTTACAGTTGAACACTGAAGCTTTCTTT. Translating it yields CASSLQLNTEAFF.

The rearrangement uses TRBV18 and TRBJ2-7; D might be TRBD2 (6 bases). There are 14 residues in the CDR3. V was shortened by 6 bases and J by 6 bases, with 18 bases between the two germline ends. Germline V gene sequence: CDR1 KGHSH, CDR2 LQKENI. CDR3 bases: TGTGCCAGCTCGCCCCAAAACGACGGGGGCGAGCAGTACTTC. Protein product: CASSPQNDGGEQYF.

The chain has TRBV10-3 and TRBJ2-2, with D perhaps TRBD1 (6 bases). Looked up from germline, CDR1 is ENHRY and CDR2 is SYGVKD. The CDR3 has 14 amino acids. V dropped 6 bases and J dropped 1 base, with 9 bases sitting between them. CDR3 region: CAISGTLNTGELFF. DNA for the CDR3: TGTGCCATCAGCGGGACATTGAACACCGGGGAGCTGTTTTTT.

The rearrangement links TRBV7-9 to TRBJ1-2; D ambiguous. Germline V lookup: CDR1 SEHNR, CDR2 FQNEAQ (reference sequence). CDR3 size: 13 residues. With 2 bases removed from V and 4 bases from J, the gap between germline ends came to 8 bases. The CDR3 DNA is TGTGCCAGCAGCTTATGGGCAGGCTATGGCTACACCTTC. Translation gives CASSLWAGYGYTF.

The chain uses TRBV7-9 and TRBJ2-7; 7 nucleotides match TRBD1. The junction had 1 base not matched to a gene; V was cut back by 0 bases and J by 2 bases. The germline V gene has CDR1 SEHNR and CDR2 FQNEAQ (reference sequence). The CDR3 length is 14 residues. The CDR3 DNA reads as TGTGCCAGCAGCTTAGCGGGACAGCCCTACGAGCAGTACTTC. Protein sequence: CASSLAGQPYEQYF.

This chain's CDR3 is CASSLGLETGGLNEQYV. The DNA for the CDR3 is TGTGCCAGCAGCTTGGGTCTCGAGACAGGGGGCTTAAACGAGCAGTACGTC. The V call is TRBV5-6, the J call TRBJ2-7, with TRBD1 matching 10 bases. Germline CDR1 reads SGHDT; CDR2 reads YYEEEE. The ends lost 0 bases at V and 5 bases at J; junction bases unmatched: 11. The CDR3 has 17 residues.